This T cell receptor (beta chain) was found in a study of response to subunit inactivated influenza vaccine. Study outcomes and limitations: Authors suggested few new T cells are recruited by each seasonal influenza vaccination.

This clonotype turned up a few times. The antigen remains undetermined. TCRdb re-derived calls from the RT-PCR reads in MiXCR, one entry per CDR3 protein. The table has about 190,000 distinct CDR3 sequences, under 15% seen once; the top ten hold under 30%. The CDR3 has 14 amino acids. Germline CDR1 and CDR2: LGHNA and YSLEER. V dropped 2 bases and J dropped 5; count of bases not matched to a gene: 5. The source of this sequence is a man in his fifties who received an inactivated influenza vaccine. The chain couples TRBV4-3 to TRBJ1-1; 7 positions agree with TRBD1. Sample: CD8+ T cells sorted from PBMCs, taken around 5 days after vaccination. The DNA for the CDR3 is TGCGCCAGCAGCCAAAAGACAGGGTGGACTGAAGCTTTCTTT. Amino acids: CASSQKTGWTEAFF.